The source of this T cell receptor (beta chain) is a study of cytomegalovirus exposure and HLA in healthy donors. This PCR relied on a set of 60 Vbeta primers and 13 Jbeta primers. Generated by immunoSEQ multiplex PCR, the TCRdb table keeps only in-frame clones and is missing some. Here the sample spans more than 130,000 clones, about 80% being singletons. Overall study findings and caveats: The only immune exposure information that was available was CMV serostatus. Three CMV-associated chains proved CMV antigen-specific in vitro.

A word on this clone: Its antigen is undetermined.

This receptor was taken from a man aged 35 to 55 in good health and CMV-seropositive. The sample comprised PBMCs.

CDR3 DNA sequence: TGTGCCAGCAGTGTCACCGGAGCCTCCTCACCCCTCCACTTT. Translation: CASSVTGASSPLHF. The rearrangement joins TRBV6-6 to TRBJ1-6, with D unclear. Per germline, CDR1 MNHNY and CDR2 SVGAGI (reference sequence). Trimming stripped 5 bases from V and 10 bases from J, with 15 bases between. The CDR3 runs 14 residues.